Detailed here is one TCR beta chain. Its target is not known. The data originate from a study of beta chain features in type 1 diabetes. Study-wide background: Patient and healthy donor groups were alike in age, gender and cell yields.

Study-wide results and limits: An over-representation of cells with high TCR expression could result from cDNA sequencing. Among patients with Type 1 diabetes, TCRB CDR3s were moderately but significantly shorter in every one of the four CD4+ subsets.

CDR1 is SGHNT and CDR2 is YYREEE in the germline V gene (reference sequence). V was pared by 7 bases and J by 5 bases, with 11 bases of the junction left unmatched. The CDR3 has 17 residues. Every bit of the isolated RNA underwent reverse transcription, so sequencing read expressed TCRB transcripts. Repertoires were generated with immunoSEQ multiplex PCR, while TCRdb's copy carries only in-frame clones and drops some. There are some 410,000 clones in the sample; around 14% occur only once, and roughly 0.036% lies in the top ten. Isolation of CD4+ naive, central memory, regulatory and stem cell-like memory cells was achieved by sorting via CD45RO/CCR7/CD25/CD127/CD95/CD27.

The TCR originated in a man younger than 40 in good health. The chain has TRBV5-4 and TRBJ2-1; 14 bases map to TRBD2. The source material was naive CD4+ T cells from blood. The CDR3 DNA sequence: TGTGCCAGCCGCGCGCGCCCGGGACTAGCGGGGGACAATGAGCAGTTCTTC. This encodes CASRARPGLAGDNEQFF.